This entry concerns a single TCR beta chain. This record comes from a study of blood T cell repertoires in COVID-19. On the study more broadly: The study drew acute and convalescent COVID-19 samples from the United States, Italy and Spain. Sources were T cells, B-cell-depleted T cells, or PBMCs; the material itself was cDNA or gDNA.

Enrollment of patients from Seattle took place during active infection, with longitudinal follow-up. Authors' methods: Nucleated cell counts were estimated from reference gene primer amplification. The method was immunoSEQ multiplex PCR; TCRdb's version includes in-frame clones alone and lacks a portion of them. D and trimming were read from the DNA, whereas the V and J calls and clone size are those reported in that table. The table includes roughly 390,000 clones, about 90% detected once. Per the germline V gene, CDR1 is LNHNV and CDR2 is YYDKDF (reference sequence). Trimming cost V 0 bases and J 3 bases; bases outside gene matches: 16. The CDR3 has 19 residues.

V is TRBV15 and J is TRBJ1-1, with 7 positions matching TRBD1. Sequences were obtained from peripheral blood. The source of this sequence is a woman in her twenties or thirties with COVID-19, enrolled during active disease. CDR3: CATSRDLRQGIGGYTEAFF. In DNA, the CDR3 is TGTGCCACCAGCAGAGATTTACGACAGGGTATCGGAGGGTACACTGAAGCTTTCTTT.